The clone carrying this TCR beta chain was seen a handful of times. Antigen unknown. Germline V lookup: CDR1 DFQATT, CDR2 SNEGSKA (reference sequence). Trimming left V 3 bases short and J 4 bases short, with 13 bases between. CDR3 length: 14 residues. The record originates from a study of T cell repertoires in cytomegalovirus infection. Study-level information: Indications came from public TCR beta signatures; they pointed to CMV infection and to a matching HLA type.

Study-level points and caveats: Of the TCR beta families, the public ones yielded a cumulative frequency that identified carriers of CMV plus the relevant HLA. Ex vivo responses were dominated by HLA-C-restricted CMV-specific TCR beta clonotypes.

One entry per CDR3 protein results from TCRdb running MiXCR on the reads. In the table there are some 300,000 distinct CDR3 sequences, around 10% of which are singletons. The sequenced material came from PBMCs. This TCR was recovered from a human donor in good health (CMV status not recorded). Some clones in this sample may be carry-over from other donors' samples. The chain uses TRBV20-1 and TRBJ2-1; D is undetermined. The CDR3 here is CSASPTTSYNEQFF. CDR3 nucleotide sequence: TGCAGTGCTAGCCCTACGACCTCATACAATGAGCAGTTCTTC.